This T cell receptor beta chain is from a study of blood T cell repertoires in COVID-19. In the study's own analysis: Quantification of nucleated cells was approximated via reference gene primer amplification. The method was immunoSEQ multiplex PCR; TCRdb's version includes in-frame clones alone and lacks a portion of them. The V and J calls and clone size are taken from that table; D and trimming were inferred from the DNA. The data contain some 37,000 clones, approximately 81% of them singletons. Sequencing was done on a sample of peripheral blood. This clonotype was sampled from a man older than 75 with active or convalescent COVID-19.

The DNA for the CDR3 is TGTGCCACCTCAGATCCCTCCCTATTCCGGGACAGGGACGAGCAGTACTTC. Its translation: CATSDPSLFRDRDEQYF. This chain connects TRBV24-1 to TRBJ2-7, with 9 positions matching TRBD1. This CDR3 contains 17 residues. The germline gives CDR1 KGHDR, CDR2 SFDVKD. After removal of 9 bases from V and 5 bases from J, the junction contained 19 bases not matched to a gene.